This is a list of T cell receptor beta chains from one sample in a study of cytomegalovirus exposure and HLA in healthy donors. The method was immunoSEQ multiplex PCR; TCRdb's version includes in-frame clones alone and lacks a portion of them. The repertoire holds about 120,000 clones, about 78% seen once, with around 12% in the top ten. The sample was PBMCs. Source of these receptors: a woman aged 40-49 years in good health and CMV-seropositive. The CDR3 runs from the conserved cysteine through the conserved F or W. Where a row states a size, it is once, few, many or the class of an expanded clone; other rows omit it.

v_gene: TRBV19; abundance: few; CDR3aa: CASSIGGGGLVNEQFF
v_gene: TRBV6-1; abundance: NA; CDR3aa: CASSEGGGPTDTQYF
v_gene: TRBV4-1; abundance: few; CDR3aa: CASSQVRDSDEKLFF
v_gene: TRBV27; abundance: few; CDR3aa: CASSLSLSTGWYGYTF
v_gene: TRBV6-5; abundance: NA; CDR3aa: CASNKFMAGTEAFF
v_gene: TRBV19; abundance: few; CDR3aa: CASSTLYLSSGNTIYF
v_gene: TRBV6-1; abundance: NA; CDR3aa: CASSLDRSNQPQHF
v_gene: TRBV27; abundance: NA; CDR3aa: CASSPGTGINSPLHF
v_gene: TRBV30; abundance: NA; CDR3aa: CAWSVGSGPRDEQFF
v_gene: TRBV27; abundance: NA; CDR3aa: CASSSLYRDRGGELAKNIQYF
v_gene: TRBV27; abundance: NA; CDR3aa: CASSPQGQGAGGYTF
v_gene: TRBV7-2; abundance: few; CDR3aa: CASSRRGGGYTF
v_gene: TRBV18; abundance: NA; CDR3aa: CASSPGQGEAFF
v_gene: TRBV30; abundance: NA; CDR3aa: CAWLGADYGYTF
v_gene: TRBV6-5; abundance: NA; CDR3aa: CASSASRDRVSQHF
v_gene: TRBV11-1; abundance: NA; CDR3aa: CASSGRAGPEGGYTF
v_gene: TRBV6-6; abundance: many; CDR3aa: CASSYSVSSEQFF
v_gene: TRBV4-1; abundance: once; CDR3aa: CASSQDLARPEKLFF
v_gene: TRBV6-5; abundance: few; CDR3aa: CASRTTGISYNEQFF
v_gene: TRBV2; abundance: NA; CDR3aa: CASADRVSPNQPQHF
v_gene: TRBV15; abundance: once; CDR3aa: CATSETSGGAGTDTQYF
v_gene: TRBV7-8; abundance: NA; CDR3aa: CASSPQGMYEQYF
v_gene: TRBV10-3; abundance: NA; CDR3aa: CAISEDSGVKSDTQYF
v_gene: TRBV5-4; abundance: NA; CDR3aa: CASSRYRDSNTGELFF
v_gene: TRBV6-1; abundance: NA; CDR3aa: CASSAGRLAPEAFF
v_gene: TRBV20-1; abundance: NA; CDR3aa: CLPVGQNGYTF
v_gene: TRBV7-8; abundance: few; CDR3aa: CASRDSGCTAFF
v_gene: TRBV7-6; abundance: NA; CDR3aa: CASSFSTSTSGANVLTF
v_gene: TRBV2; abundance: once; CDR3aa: CASSEQGNTEAFF
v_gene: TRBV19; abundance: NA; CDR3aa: CASKVSSVHEQFF
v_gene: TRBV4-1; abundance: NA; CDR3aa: CASSPGQFNEKLFF
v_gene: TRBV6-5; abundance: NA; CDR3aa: CASSPDRVIQPQHF
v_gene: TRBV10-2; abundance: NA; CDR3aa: CASSAGSGNTIYF
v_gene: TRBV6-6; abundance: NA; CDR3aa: CASRYSGTGKDEQYF
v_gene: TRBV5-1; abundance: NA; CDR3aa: CASSSAGGDYGYTF
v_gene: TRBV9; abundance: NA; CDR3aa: CASSSEAVLNTEAFF
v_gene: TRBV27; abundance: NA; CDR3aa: CASKTGGLSNQPQHF
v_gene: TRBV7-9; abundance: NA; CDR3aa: CASSLASGGTDTQYF
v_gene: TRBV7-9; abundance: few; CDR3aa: CSSSLGGTGIDEQYF
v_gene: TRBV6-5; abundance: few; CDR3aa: CASSRATGSYGYTF
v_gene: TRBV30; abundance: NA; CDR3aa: CAWRWTPGAVEQYF
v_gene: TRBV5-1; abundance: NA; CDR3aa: CASSPRTVGSYEQYF
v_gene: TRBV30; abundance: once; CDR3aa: CAWSAPLNEQYF
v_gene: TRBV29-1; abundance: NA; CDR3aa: CSAVRAGAFF
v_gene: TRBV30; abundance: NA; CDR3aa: CAWTGTRYYEQYF
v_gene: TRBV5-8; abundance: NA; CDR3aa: CASSATVMNTEAFF
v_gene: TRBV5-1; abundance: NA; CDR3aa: CASSLTGYNSPLHF
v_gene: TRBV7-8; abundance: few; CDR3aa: CASSLVSQGSGKLFF
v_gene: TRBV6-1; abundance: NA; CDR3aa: CASSWGTGLNEKLFF
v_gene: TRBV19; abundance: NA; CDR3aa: CASSTSGGAGFAKNIQYF
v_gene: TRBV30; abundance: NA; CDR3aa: CAESEGSSYNEQFF
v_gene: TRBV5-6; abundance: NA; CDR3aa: CASSLDRVSTEAFF
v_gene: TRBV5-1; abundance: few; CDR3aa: CASSMDRGWRDTQYF
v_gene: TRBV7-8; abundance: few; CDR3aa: CASSLVIDEQYF